The clone carrying this TCR beta chain occurred many times. Its cognate antigen is unknown. This record comes from a study of identical twins. One entry per CDR3 protein results from TCRdb running MiXCR on the 5' RACE reads. The table has under 1 million distinct CDR3 sequences, roughly 12% seen once. The CDR3 covers 12 residues. Germline CDR1 is KGHDR and CDR2 is SFDVKD. V was pared by 7 bases and J by 6 bases, with 3 bases of the junction left unmatched. Study-level points and caveats: For monozygotic twins, models underestimated out-of-frame TCR alpha sharing.

These data were also filed under a second study, of yellow fever vaccine responses in identical twins.

The chain carries TRBV24-1 and TRBJ2-3; TRBD1 aligns across 7 bases. Sequencing was done on a sample of PBMCs. The receptor comes from a woman in her late teens or twenties in good health. The CDR3: CATSSTGDTQYF. As DNA, the CDR3 is TGTGCCACCAGCTCGACAGGGGATACGCAGTATTTT.